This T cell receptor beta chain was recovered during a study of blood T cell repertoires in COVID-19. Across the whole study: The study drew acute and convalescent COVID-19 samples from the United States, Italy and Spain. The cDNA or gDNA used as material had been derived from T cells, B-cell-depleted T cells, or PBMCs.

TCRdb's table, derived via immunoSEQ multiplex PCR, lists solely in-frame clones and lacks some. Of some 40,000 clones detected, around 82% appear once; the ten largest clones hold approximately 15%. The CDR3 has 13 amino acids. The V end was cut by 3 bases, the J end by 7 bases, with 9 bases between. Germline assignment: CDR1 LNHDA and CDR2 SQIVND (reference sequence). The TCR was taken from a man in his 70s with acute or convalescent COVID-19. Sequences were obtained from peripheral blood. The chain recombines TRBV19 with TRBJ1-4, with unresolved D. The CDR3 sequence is CASSIGVSEKLFF. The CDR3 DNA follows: TGTGCCAGTAGTATTGGAGTGAGTGAAAAACTGTTTTTT.